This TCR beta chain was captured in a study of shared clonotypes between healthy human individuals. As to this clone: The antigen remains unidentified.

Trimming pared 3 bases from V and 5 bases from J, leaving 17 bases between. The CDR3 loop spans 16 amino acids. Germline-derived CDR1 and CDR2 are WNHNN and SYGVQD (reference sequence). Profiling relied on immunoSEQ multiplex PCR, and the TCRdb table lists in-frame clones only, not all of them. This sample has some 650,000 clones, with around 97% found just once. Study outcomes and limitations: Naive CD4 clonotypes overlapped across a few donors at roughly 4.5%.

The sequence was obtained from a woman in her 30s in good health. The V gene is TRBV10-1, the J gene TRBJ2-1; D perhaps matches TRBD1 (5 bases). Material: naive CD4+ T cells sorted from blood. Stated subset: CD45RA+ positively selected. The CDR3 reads CASSEIARTGNNEQFF. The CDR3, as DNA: TGCGCCAGCAGTGAAATTGCCCGAACAGGTAACAATGAGCAGTTCTTC.